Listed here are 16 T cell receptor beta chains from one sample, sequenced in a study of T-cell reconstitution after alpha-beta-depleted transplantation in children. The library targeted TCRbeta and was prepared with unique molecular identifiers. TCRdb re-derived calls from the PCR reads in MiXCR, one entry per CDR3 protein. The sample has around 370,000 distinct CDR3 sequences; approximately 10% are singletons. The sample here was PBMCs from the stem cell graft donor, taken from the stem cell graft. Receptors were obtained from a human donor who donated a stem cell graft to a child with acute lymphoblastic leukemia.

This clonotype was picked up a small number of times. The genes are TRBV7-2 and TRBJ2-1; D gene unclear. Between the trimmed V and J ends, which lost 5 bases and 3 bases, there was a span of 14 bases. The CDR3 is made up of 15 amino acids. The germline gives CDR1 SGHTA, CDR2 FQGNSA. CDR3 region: CASSPSLKFYNEQFF. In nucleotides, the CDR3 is TGTGCCAGCAGCCCCTCCCTCAAGTTCTACAATGAGCAGTTCTTC.

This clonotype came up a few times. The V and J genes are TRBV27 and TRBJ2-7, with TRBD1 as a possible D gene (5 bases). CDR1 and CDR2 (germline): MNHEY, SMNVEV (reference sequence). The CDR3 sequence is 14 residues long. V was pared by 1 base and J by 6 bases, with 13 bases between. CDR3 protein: CASSLWGREGEQYF. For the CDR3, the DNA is TGTGCCAGCAGTTTATGGGGCAGGGAAGGCGAGCAGTACTTC.

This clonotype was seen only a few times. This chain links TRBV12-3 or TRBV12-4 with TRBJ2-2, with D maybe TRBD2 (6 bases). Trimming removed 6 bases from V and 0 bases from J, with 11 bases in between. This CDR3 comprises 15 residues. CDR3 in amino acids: CASRASASNTGELFF. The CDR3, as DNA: TGTGCCAGCAGGGCTAGCGCTTCGAACACCGGGGAGCTGTTTTTT.

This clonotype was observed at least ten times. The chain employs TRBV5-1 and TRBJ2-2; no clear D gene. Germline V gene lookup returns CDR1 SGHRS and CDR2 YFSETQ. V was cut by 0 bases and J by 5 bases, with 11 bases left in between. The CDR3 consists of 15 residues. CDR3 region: CASSLGGGSTGELFF. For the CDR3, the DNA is TGCGCCAGCAGCTTGGGTGGTGGTTCAACCGGGGAGCTGTTTTTT.

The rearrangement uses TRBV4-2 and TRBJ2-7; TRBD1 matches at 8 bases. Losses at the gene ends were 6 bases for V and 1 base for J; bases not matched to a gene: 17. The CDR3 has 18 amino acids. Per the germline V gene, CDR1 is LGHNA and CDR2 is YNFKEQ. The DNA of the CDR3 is TGTGCCAGCAGGAGTCGACAGGGGCCCGGCCCCGGTTCCTACGAGCAGTACTTC. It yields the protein CASRSRQGPGPGSYEQYF.

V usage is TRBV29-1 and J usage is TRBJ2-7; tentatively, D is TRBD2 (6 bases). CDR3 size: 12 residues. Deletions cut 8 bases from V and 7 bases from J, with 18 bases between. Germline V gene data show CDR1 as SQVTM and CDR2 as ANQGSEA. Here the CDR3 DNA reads TGCAGCACCCGGTCGGGGGTGGGGGAGCAGTACTTC. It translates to CSTRSGVGEQYF.

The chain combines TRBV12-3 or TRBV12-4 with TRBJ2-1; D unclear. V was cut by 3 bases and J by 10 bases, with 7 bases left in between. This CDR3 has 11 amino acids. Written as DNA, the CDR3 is TGTGCCAGCAGTTTTGCCCGAGAGCAGTTCTTC. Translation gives CASSFAREQFF.

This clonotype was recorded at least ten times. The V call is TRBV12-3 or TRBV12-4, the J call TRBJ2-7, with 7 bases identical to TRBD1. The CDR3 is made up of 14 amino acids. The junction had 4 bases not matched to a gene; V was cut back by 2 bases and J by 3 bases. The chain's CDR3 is CASSLSYRGYEQYF. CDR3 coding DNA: TGTGCCAGCAGTTTATCTTACAGGGGCTACGAGCAGTACTTC.

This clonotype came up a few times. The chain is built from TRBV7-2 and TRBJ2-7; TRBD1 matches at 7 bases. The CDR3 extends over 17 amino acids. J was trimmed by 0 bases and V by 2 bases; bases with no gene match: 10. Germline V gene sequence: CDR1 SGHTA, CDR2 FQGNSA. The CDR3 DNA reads TGTGCCAGCAGCTTATTGGGTTGGACAGGAGACTCCTACGAGCAGTACTTC. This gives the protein CASSLLGWTGDSYEQYF.

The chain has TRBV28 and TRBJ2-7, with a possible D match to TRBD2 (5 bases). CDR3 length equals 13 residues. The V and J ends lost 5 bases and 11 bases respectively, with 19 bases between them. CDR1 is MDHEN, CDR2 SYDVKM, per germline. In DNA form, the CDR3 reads TGTGCCAGCAGTCCCGACCTCTGGGAGCGAAAGTACTTC. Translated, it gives CASSPDLWERKYF.

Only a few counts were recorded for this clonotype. CDR3 in DNA: TGTGCCAGCAGCACGAGCGGGAGCGGACGGAATGAGCAGTTCTTC. It codes for CASSTSGSGRNEQFF. This chain joins TRBV7-9 and TRBJ2-1; 8 bases map to TRBD2. CDR1 and CDR2 (germline): SEHNR, FQNEAQ (reference sequence). The junction had 10 bases not matched to a gene; V was cut back by 5 bases and J by 7 bases. CDR3 size: 15 residues.

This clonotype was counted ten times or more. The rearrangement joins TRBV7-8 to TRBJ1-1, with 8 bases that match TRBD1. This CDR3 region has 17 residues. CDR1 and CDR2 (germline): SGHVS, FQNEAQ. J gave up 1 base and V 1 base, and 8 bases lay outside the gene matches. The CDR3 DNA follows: TGTGCCAGCAGCTTAGATACCGGGACAGGACGGAACACTGAAGCTTTCTTT. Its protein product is CASSLDTGTGRNTEAFF.

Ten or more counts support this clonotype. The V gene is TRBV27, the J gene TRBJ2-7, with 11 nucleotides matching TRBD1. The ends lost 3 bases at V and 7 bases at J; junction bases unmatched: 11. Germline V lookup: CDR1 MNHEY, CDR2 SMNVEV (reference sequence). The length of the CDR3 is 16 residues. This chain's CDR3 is CASSFSLRTGGREQYF. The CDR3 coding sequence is TGTGCCAGCAGTTTCTCCCTTAGGACAGGGGGCCGGGAGCAGTACTTC.

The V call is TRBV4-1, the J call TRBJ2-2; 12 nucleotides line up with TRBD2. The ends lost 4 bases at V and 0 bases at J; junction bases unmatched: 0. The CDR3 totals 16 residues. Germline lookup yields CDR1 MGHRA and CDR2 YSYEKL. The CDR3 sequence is CASSPSGRANTGELFF. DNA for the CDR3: TGCGCCAGCAGCCCTAGCGGGAGGGCGAACACCGGGGAGCTGTTTTTT.

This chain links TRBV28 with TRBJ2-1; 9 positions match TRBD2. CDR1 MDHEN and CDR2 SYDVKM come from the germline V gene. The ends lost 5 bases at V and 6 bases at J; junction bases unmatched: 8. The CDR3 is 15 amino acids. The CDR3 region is CASSPIAGAGNEQFF. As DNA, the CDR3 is TGTGCCAGCAGTCCCATAGCGGGGGCGGGCAATGAGCAGTTCTTC.

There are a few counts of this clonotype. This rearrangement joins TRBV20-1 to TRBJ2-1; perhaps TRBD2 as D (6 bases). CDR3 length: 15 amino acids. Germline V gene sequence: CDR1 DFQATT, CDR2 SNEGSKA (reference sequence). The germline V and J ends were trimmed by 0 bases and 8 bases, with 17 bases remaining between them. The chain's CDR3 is CSARETDQTSYEQFF. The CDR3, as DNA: TGCAGTGCTAGAGAGACGGACCAGACTAGTTATGAGCAGTTCTTC.